This T cell receptor beta chain was profiled in a study of blood T cell repertoires in COVID-19. On the study more broadly: Both acute and convalescent COVID-19 samples were obtained from the United States, Italy and Spain. PBMCs, B-cell-depleted T cells, or T cells were the source of the cDNA or gDNA that made up the material.

Residents of under 25 US areas, aged about 18 to 95 years, made up the participants. In the original analysis: Cell counts per sample came from amplifying reference gene primers. Repertoires were generated with immunoSEQ multiplex PCR, while TCRdb's copy carries only in-frame clones and drops some. V and J calls and clone size are as listed in that table; D and trimming were resolved from the DNA. The table records 350,000 to 400,000 clones, over 75% of them present only once. Trimming at V came to 4 bases and at J to 1 base, leaving 6 bases not matched to a gene. Germline lookup yields CDR1 LGHNA and CDR2 YSLEER. The CDR3 extends over 16 amino acids.

The sequence was collected from a woman aged 25 to 39 with acute COVID-19. Sequences were obtained from PBMCs or T cells enriched from blood (not recorded which). The rearrangement joins TRBV4-3 to TRBJ2-3; 9 bases align to TRBD1. This CDR3 is CASSPTRDRGTDTQYF. The DNA for the CDR3 is TGCGCCAGCAGCCCTACCCGGGACAGGGGCACAGATACGCAGTATTTT.